These 23 T cell receptor beta chains were sequenced from one sample in a study of metastatic and nonmetastatic thyroid tumors. TCRdb re-clonotyped the PCR reads via MiXCR. The sample holds roughly 59,000 clones; 15% to 20% are singletons and the top ten take roughly 10%. Thyroid surgery took place with no prior treatment in any patient. Sequences were obtained from blood. The receptors were gathered from a male donor with papillary thyroid cancer or a benign thyroid nodule (not recorded which). Some clones in this sample may be carry-over from other donors' samples.

This clone has at least ten counts. The gene calls are TRBV24-1 and TRBJ2-1, with D unresolved. Trimming removed 2 bases from V and 5 bases from J, with 12 bases in between. CDR3 length: 15 residues. Germline CDR1 and CDR2: KGHDR and SFDVKD. CDR3 in amino acids: CATSDYSDANNEQFF. In DNA form, the CDR3 reads TGTGCCACCAGTGATTACTCGGACGCAAACAATGAGCAGTTCTTC.

This clone was counted ten times or more. J is TRBJ1-3 and V is TRBV4-1; D might be TRBD1 (5 bases). Trimming cost V 0 bases and J 8 bases, with 14 bases left between them. Per the germline V gene, CDR1 is MGHRA and CDR2 is YSYEKL. This CDR3 contains 15 residues. The CDR3 sequence: CASSQEARAGDTIYF. DNA of the CDR3: TGCGCCAGCAGCCAAGAAGCCAGGGCGGGCGACACCATATATTTT.

The table lists this clone with a few counts. The CDR3 DNA reads as TGTGCCAGCAGTCGACAGGGGGAGCCGACTGAAGCTTTCTTT. Protein: CASSRQGEPTEAFF. The chain links TRBV28 to TRBJ1-1; 9 bases match TRBD1. The CDR3 is 14 residues long. Losses at the gene ends were 5 bases for V and 5 bases for J; bases not matched to a gene: 6. Per the germline V gene, CDR1 is MDHEN and CDR2 is SYDVKM. Together with reference TRBV28 and TRBJ1-1, the CDR3 gives the full variable domain: DVKVTQSSRYLVKRTGEKVFLECVQDMDHENMFWYRQDPGLGLRLIYFSYDVKMKEKGDIPEGYSVSREKKERFSLILESASTNQTSMYLCASSRQGEPTEAFFGQGTRLTVV.

This clone showed up many times. The genes are TRBV7-8 and TRBJ2-7, with 7 bases lining up with TRBD1. The CDR3 has 13 amino acids. J was trimmed by 3 bases and V by 5 bases; bases with no gene match: 4. Germline CDR1 reads SGHVS; CDR2 reads FQNEAQ. Here the CDR3 reads CASSLGQDYEQYV. CDR3 sequence (DNA): TGTGCCAGCAGCCTAGGACAGGACTACGAGCAGTACGTC.

This clone was counted many times. This chain joins TRBV13 and TRBJ2-1; the D call may be TRBD1 or TRBD2 (5 bases each). The V and J ends lost 2 bases and 8 bases respectively, with 19 bases between them. The CDR3 is 16 amino acids. Germline lookup yields CDR1 PRHDT and CDR2 FYEKMQ (reference sequence). The DNA of the CDR3 is TGTGCCAGCAGCTTATTTGCCAGGGACGAGACCGATGAGCAGTTCTTC. It translates to CASSLFARDETDEQFF.

This clone was counted ten times or more. The chain carries TRBV24-1 and TRBJ2-7; weak D call: TRBD1 (6 bases). The CDR3 covers 14 residues. Trimming took off 4 bases at V and 6 bases at J, with 15 bases between the two ends. Germline loops: CDR1 KGHDR, CDR2 SFDVKD. The CDR3 DNA sequence: TGTGCCACCAGTGAATCGACAGGCCGGCGCGAGCAGTACTTC. It is translated as CATSESTGRREQYF.

Turning to this clone: This may be a read error: a much more frequent sequence differs by one nucleotide. This chain joins TRBV7-6 and TRBJ2-4, with 9 bases identical to TRBD2. The CDR3 totals 15 residues. Germline lookup yields CDR1 SGHVS and CDR2 FNYEAQ. CDR3 protein: CASSLSSGRFNEKFF. The CDR3 DNA follows: TGTGCCAGCAGCTTAAGTAGCGGGAGATTTAATGAGAAGTTCTTC.

This clone was observed at least ten times. The genes are TRBV9 and TRBJ2-2; no clear D gene. Trimming stripped 3 bases from V and 8 bases from J, with 5 bases between. The CDR3 consists of 11 residues. Germline-derived CDR1 and CDR2 are SGDLS and YYNGEE. For the CDR3, the DNA is TGTGCCAGCAGCGGGCGGGGGGAGCTGTTTTTT. It codes for CASSGRGELFF.

The chain recombines TRBV20-1 with TRBJ2-1; unclear D gene. Trimming left V 8 bases short and J 14 bases short, with 19 bases between. Germline-derived CDR1 and CDR2 are DFQATT and SNEGSKA (reference sequence). The CDR3 length is 11 residues. The CDR3 loop reads CSSRALNPEFF. DNA of the CDR3: TGCAGTTCCCGGGCTTTGAACCCGGAGTTCTTC.

As for this clone: The junction differs from germline at one of its ends, possibly a read error. Other DNA sequences in the same sample also yield this CDR3. The J gene is TRBJ1-2, the V gene TRBV5-1; TRBD1 is a possible D gene (6 bases). CDR1 and CDR2 (germline): SGHRS, YFSETQ. The CDR3 runs 15 residues. CDR3 bases: TGCGCAAGCAGCTCGAGGGGGGGCTCACCCTATGGCTACACCTTC. This translates into CASSSRGGSPYGYTF.

This clone was seen many times. The chain joins TRBV5-1 to TRBJ2-3; 9 bases are shared with TRBD2. Germline CDR1 and CDR2: SGHRS and YFSETQ. The V and J ends lost 4 bases and 3 bases, in that order; junction bases with no gene match: 9. The CDR3 runs to 16 residues. The CDR3 bases are TGCGCCAGCAGCGTCGGAGGGCGGGGGGGAACAGATACGCAGTATTTT. Its translation is CASSVGGRGGTDTQYF.

In its sample, this clone was seen a few times. This could be a read error, since a much larger clone is one nucleotide away. The rearrangement uses TRBV9 and TRBJ2-5; tentative D call: TRBD2 (6 bases). Germline V gives CDR1 SGDLS, CDR2 YYNGEE. V lost 7 bases and J lost 5, with 18 bases in between. This CDR3 contains 14 residues. The CDR3 nucleotides are TGTGCCAGCGGCAGGACTATCGGGGCTGAGACCCAGTACTTC. Translation: CASGRTIGAETQYF. Supplemented by reference TRBV9 and TRBJ2-5, the full variable domain reads DSGVTQTPKHLITATGQRVTLRCSPRSGDLSVYWYQQSLDQGLQFLIQYYNGEERAKGNILERFSAQQFPDLHSELNLSSLELGDSALYFCASGRTIGAETQYFGPGTRLLVL.

This clone was counted at least ten times. V and J are TRBV6-1 and TRBJ2-5; D may correspond to TRBD1 or TRBD2 (5 bases each). The length of the CDR3 is 14 residues. Trimming shortened V by 6 bases and J by 2 bases, and 13 bases separated the two germline ends. Germline assignment: CDR1 MNHNS and CDR2 SASEGT. CDR3 bases: TGTGCCAGCAGACTTCCGGGACCTCAAGAGACCCAGTACTTC. Translating gives CASRLPGPQETQYF.

Ten or more counts support this clone. The rearrangement links TRBV27 to TRBJ1-3; unclear D gene. CDR1 is MNHEY, CDR2 SMNVEV, per germline (reference sequence). V was cut by 6 bases and J by 0 bases, with 3 bases left in between. The CDR3 has 12 residues. The CDR3 DNA follows: TGTGCCAGCAGGGGCTCTGGAAACACCATATATTTT. It encodes CASRGSGNTIYF.

This clone occurred many times. This sequence joins TRBV5-1 and TRBJ2-1, with 15 bases aligning to TRBD2. J gave up 9 bases and V 4 bases, and 8 bases lay outside the gene matches. The CDR3 is made up of 16 amino acids. Germline lookup yields CDR1 SGHRS and CDR2 YFSETQ. The CDR3 region is CASSPRTSGRAFEQFF. CDR3 nucleotides: TGCGCCAGCAGCCCACGGACTAGCGGGAGGGCCTTTGAGCAGTTCTTC. The full variable domain, completed using reference TRBV5-1 and TRBJ2-1, is KAGVTQTPRYLIKTRGQQVTLSCSPISGHRSVSWYQQTPGQGLQFLFEYFSETQRNKGNFPGRFSGRQFSNSRSEMNVSTLELGDSALYLCASSPRTSGRAFEQFFGPGTRLTVL.

This clone has a count of ten or more. This chain links TRBV9 with TRBJ2-3; D might be TRBD1 (5 bases). From germline, CDR1 is SGDLS and CDR2 YYNGEE. V lost 3 bases and J lost 3, with 14 bases in between. The CDR3 has 15 amino acids. DNA for the CDR3: TGTGCCAGCAGCGGGACATATACAACGACAGATACGCAGTATTTT. It yields the protein CASSGTYTTTDTQYF.

This clone was seen at least ten times. The chain recombines TRBV12-3 or TRBV12-4 with TRBJ2-1, with 13 bases fitting TRBD2. V shed 1 base, J shed 9 bases, and the junction held 6 bases outside the gene matches. The CDR3 spans 16 residues. CDR3 sequence: CASSLDGLAGVAEQFF. In DNA form, the CDR3 reads TGTGCCAGCAGTTTAGACGGACTAGCGGGAGTGGCTGAGCAGTTCTTC.

At least ten counts were recorded for this clone. The V gene is TRBV20-1, the J gene TRBJ1-3; D call uncertain. With 4 bases removed from V and 4 bases from J, the gap between germline ends came to 14 bases. This CDR3 has 14 amino acids. The germline V gene encodes CDR1 DFQATT and CDR2 SNEGSKA (reference sequence). The CDR3 region is CSAKPLGIGNTIYF. The CDR3 nucleotides are TGCAGTGCTAAGCCCTTGGGGATAGGAAACACCATATATTTT.

This clone has a count of ten or more. The rearrangement joins TRBV4-1 to TRBJ2-3, with 11 nucleotides matching TRBD2. The CDR3 runs 16 residues. Germline-derived CDR1 and CDR2 are MGHRA and YSYEKL. J lost 2 bases, V lost 4 bases, and 5 bases had no gene match. The CDR3 is CASSLASGGHTDTQYF. The DNA for the CDR3 is TGCGCCAGCAGCCTAGCTAGCGGGGGGCACACAGATACGCAGTATTTT.

This clone was detected many times. The chain joins TRBV4-2 to TRBJ2-7; TRBD1 or TRBD2 may be the D gene (5 bases each). V was clipped by 5 bases and J by 2 bases, with 13 bases between them. CDR1 and CDR2 (germline): LGHNA, YNFKEQ. The CDR3 totals 14 residues. The CDR3 is CASSGRDQTYEQYF. The CDR3 nucleotides read TGTGCCAGCAGCGGCCGGGACCAGACCTACGAGCAGTACTTC.

This clone came up a few times. The rearrangement uses TRBV2 and TRBJ1-2; D perhaps matches TRBD1 (5 bases). This CDR3 has 15 residues. Germline loops: CDR1 SNHLY, CDR2 FYNNEI. CDR3 loop: CAIRQGSQGDYGYTF. In DNA, the CDR3 is TGTGCTATCAGGCAGGGTTCTCAGGGCGACTATGGCTACACCTTC.

This clone was recorded many times. This chain joins TRBV7-9 and TRBJ2-7, with TRBD1 as a possible D gene (6 bases). The germline V and J ends were trimmed by 5 bases and 4 bases, with 15 bases remaining between them. This CDR3 has 14 amino acids. Looked up from germline, CDR1 is SEHNR and CDR2 is FQNEAQ (reference sequence). The CDR3: CASSRTGIPYEQYF. CDR3 DNA sequence: TGTGCCAGCAGCCGTACAGGGATCCCTTACGAGCAGTACTTC.

This clone was found many times. The chain recombines TRBV6-1 with TRBJ2-7, with 9 bases aligning to TRBD1. V shed 5 bases, J shed 5 bases, and the junction held 10 bases outside the gene matches. This CDR3 has 15 residues. Germline CDR1 reads MNHNS; CDR2 reads SASEGT. The CDR3 is CASSFPGQGLNEQYF. As DNA, the CDR3 is TGTGCCAGCAGTTTCCCGGGACAGGGTTTAAACGAGCAGTACTTC.